This TCR beta chain emerged from a study of T cells after yellow fever vaccination. At the level of the study: For low cell numbers, libraries were made with SMART-Seq v4 Ultra Low Input. Study observations and caveats: Some clonotypes, a small share, were shared between CD4 and CD8 compartments.

The CDR3 contains 16 residues. V lost 0 bases, J lost 4 bases, and 15 bases lay in between. Looked up from germline, CDR1 is MNHNS and CDR2 is SASEGT. This clonotype has a count of ten or more. TCRdb independently ran MiXCR on the 5' RACE reads; one entry per CDR3 protein. The repertoire holds 50,000 to 60,000 distinct CDR3 sequences, with around 7% as singletons. The TCR comes from a young man who received the YFV17D yellow fever vaccine. This chain connects TRBV6-1 to TRBJ1-1; maybe TRBD1 (5 bases). This specimen was CD8+ T cells not binding an NS4B(214-222) dextramer, sorted from PBMCs, taken roughly 45 days after the first yellow fever vaccination. The CDR3 nucleotides read TGTGCCAGCAGTGAAGCGCCAGACGGGGGTACCACTGAAGCTTTCTTT. Translated, it gives CASSEAPDGGTTEAFF.